Given below is one T cell receptor (beta chain) in context. The length of the CDR3 is 15 residues. Germline V gene sequence: CDR1 SEHNR, CDR2 FQNEAQ (reference sequence). Primed by a sample-barcoded 5' primer and a J-beta primer mix, a second PCR proceeded for about 6 to 11 cycles. TCRdb used MiXCR to reprocess the 5' RACE reads, holding one entry per CDR3 protein. Found here are approximately 1.5 million distinct CDR3 sequences, about 42% of them singletons; the top ten hold under 5%. The data derive from a study of blood T cells in healthy people across ages. Sequencing was done on a sample of blood. The sequence was collected from a woman in her late teens or twenties in good health. The V gene is TRBV7-9, the J gene TRBJ2-5; 12 bases agree with TRBD1. The J call may be in error: the DNA end matches TRBJ2-7 better. CDR3 DNA sequence: TGTGCCAGCAGTCATTTGGGACAGGGGGCCAGCGAGCAGTACTTC. Amino acids: CASSHLGQGASEQYF.